Listed here is a single TCR beta chain. Other DNA sequences in the same sample also yield this CDR3. Trimming at V came to 5 bases and at J to 2 bases, leaving 1 base not matched to a gene. CDR1 is SNHLY and CDR2 is FYNNEI in the germline V gene. CDR3 length: 13 residues. The data were taken from a study of blood T cell repertoires in COVID-19. Study-wide context: In each case, the material was cDNA or gDNA derived from T cells, B-cell-depleted T cells, or PBMCs.

Original handling: How many nucleated cells were present was estimated from reference gene primer amplification. Measured with immunoSEQ multiplex PCR; TCRdb has only the in-frame clones, and not every one. D and trimming were read from the DNA, whereas the V and J calls and clone size are those reported in that table. The table has about 310,000 clones, roughly 87% seen once. V gene TRBV2 combines with J gene TRBJ2-7, with 9 nucleotides matching TRBD1. The specimen was peripheral blood. The sequence was collected from a man aged 45-65 years with active or convalescent COVID-19. CDR3 sequence (DNA): TGTGCCAGCAGTCGGGACAGGGCCTACGAGCAGTACTTC. Translated, it gives CASSRDRAYEQYF.